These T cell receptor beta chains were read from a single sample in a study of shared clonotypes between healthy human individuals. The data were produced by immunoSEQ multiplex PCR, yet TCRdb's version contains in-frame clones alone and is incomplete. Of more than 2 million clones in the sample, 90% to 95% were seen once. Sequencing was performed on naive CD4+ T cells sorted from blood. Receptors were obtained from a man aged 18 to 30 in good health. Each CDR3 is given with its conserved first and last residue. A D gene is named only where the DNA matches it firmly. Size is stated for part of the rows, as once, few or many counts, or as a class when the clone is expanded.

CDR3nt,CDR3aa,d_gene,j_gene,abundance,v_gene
TGTGCCAGCAGTGCCCGACAGGGTGAGTACGAGCAGTACTTC,CASSARQGEYEQYF,TRBD1,TRBJ2-7,NA,TRBV6-1
TGCAGTGCTAGTTATTACACTGAAGCTTTCTTT,CSASYYTEAFF,NA,TRBJ1-1,NA,TRBV20-1
TGTGCCAGCAGCTTGGCCTCCGCGTCCTACGAGCAGTACTTC,CASSLASASYEQYF,NA,TRBJ2-7,NA,TRBV5-6
TGTGCCATCAGTCAAGGACAGGGCACGGGAAACACCATATATTTT,CAISQGQGTGNTIYF,TRBD1,TRBJ1-3,NA,TRBV10-3
TGTGCCAGCAGTTTTCGCGATTCACCCCTCCACTTT,CASSFRDSPLHF,NA,TRBJ1-6,NA,TRBV27
TGTGCCTGGAGTGTAGGTCTCGCCCAGGAGACCCAGTACTTC,CAWSVGLAQETQYF,NA,TRBJ2-5,once,TRBV30
TGCGCCAGCAGCGAAATAGGTCGAACAGACTCCTACAATGAGCAGTTCTTC,CASSEIGRTDSYNEQFF,NA,TRBJ2-1,NA,TRBV10-2
TGTGCCAGCAGCTTGGCGGGGATCACAGATACGCAGTATTTT,CASSLAGITDTQYF,NA,TRBJ2-3,NA,TRBV7-2
TGCAGCGTTGAAGAGTGGAATTCCCTATTGAGGACCTTC,CSVEEWNSLLRTF,NA,TRBJ1-2,NA,TRBV29-1
TGTGCCAGCAGTCAGGTCGGCGAGCAGTACTTC,CASSQVGEQYF,NA,TRBJ2-7,NA,TRBV6-1
TGCGCCAGCAGCCAAGTAGGGGGAAAACTGTTTTTT,CASSQVGGKLFF,NA,TRBJ1-4,NA,TRBV4-1
TGCGCCAGCAGCAGGACACAAACCAAAGAGACCCAGTACTTC,CASSRTQTKETQYF,NA,TRBJ2-5,NA,TRBV4-1
TGCGCCAGCAGCCAAGAAACCGGTCACAATCAGCCCCAGCATTTT,CASSQETGHNQPQHF,NA,TRBJ1-5,NA,TRBV4-3
TGCGCCAGCAGTGAGAACAGTAACTATGGCTACACCTTC,CASSENSNYGYTF,NA,TRBJ1-2,NA,TRBV10-1
TGTGCCGGGAACAGGGTTGGCTATGGCTACACCTTC,CAGNRVGYGYTF,NA,TRBJ1-2,NA,TRBV30
TGTGCCAGCTCACCACCCCCGGAGCCCTACGAGCAGTACTTC,CASSPPPEPYEQYF,NA,TRBJ2-7,NA,TRBV18
TGTGCCAGCAGCTTAGGTATTTCGGGGGTCGCCGAGCAGTACTTC,CASSLGISGVAEQYF,NA,TRBJ2-7,NA,TRBV7-2
TGTGCCACGGGGGACGGCGCAACTAATGAAAAACTGTTTTTT,CATGDGATNEKLFF,NA,TRBJ1-4,NA,TRBV10-3
TGTGCCAGCAGGACAGGGCTGGGCTATGGCTACACCTTC,CASRTGLGYGYTF,TRBD1,TRBJ1-2,NA,TRBV6-5
TGTGCCAGCAGCGGGGCAGGGGGCGCTTCCTACGAGCAGTACTTC,CASSGAGGASYEQYF,TRBD1,TRBJ2-7,once,TRBV28
TGCGCCAGCAGCTGGGACTACGGGCCCTACGAGCAGTACTTC,CASSWDYGPYEQYF,TRBD2,TRBJ2-7,NA,TRBV5-1
TGTGCCAGCAGTGAAAGTATTGAGCTCTATGGCTACACCTTC,CASSESIELYGYTF,NA,TRBJ1-2,NA,TRBV6-1
TGTGCCAGCAGCGGAGGGCCGACAGTTTACAATGAGCAGTTCTTC,CASSGGPTVYNEQFF,NA,TRBJ2-1,NA,TRBV9
TGTGCCAGCTCACCTACCACCGGACCGATCGCGACTGAAGCTTTCTTT,CASSPTTGPIATEAFF,NA,TRBJ1-1,NA,TRBV18
TGTGCCAGCAGCCTCCCCGGAGGGAACACCGGGGAGCTGTTTTTT,CASSLPGGNTGELFF,NA,TRBJ2-2,NA,TRBV5-4
TGTGCCACCTGGGACGGTCTGAACACTGAAGCTTTCTTT,CATWDGLNTEAFF,NA,TRBJ1-1,NA,TRBV6-1
TGTGCCAGCAGCTCCTGGACTAGCGGGGACGGTGAGCAGTTCTTC,CASSSWTSGDGEQFF,TRBD2,TRBJ2-1,NA,TRBV11-3
TGTGCCAGCAGCCCTCTAGCGGGAGGGGCCTACAATGAGCAGTTCTTC,CASSPLAGGAYNEQFF,TRBD2,TRBJ2-1,NA,TRBV7-3
TGCGCCAGCAGCTTGGGGGACAGGACTTCACCCCTCCACTTT,CASSLGDRTSPLHF,TRBD1,TRBJ1-6,NA,TRBV5-1
TGCGCCAGCAGTGAGCAATTAGAATGGGATACGCAGTATTTT,CASSEQLEWDTQYF,NA,TRBJ2-3,NA,TRBV10-2
TGTGCCAGCCGGTCGTACACCGGGGAGCTGTTTTTT,CASRSYTGELFF,NA,TRBJ2-2,NA,TRBV2
TGTGCCAGCTCACCCTTACACGACTCCCAAGAGACCCAGTACTTC,CASSPLHDSQETQYF,NA,TRBJ2-5,NA,TRBV18
TGTGCCAGCAGTGAGCGGAAAATCTACGAGCAGTACTTC,CASSERKIYEQYF,NA,TRBJ2-7,once,TRBV2
TGTGCCATCGGGACGGGCGACGCTGAAGCTTTCTTT,CAIGTGDAEAFF,NA,TRBJ1-1,NA,TRBV10-3
TGCGCCAGCAGCTTCAGCGGGGGGACAAGCACAGATACGCAGTATTTT,CASSFSGGTSTDTQYF,TRBD2,TRBJ2-3,NA,TRBV5-1
TGTGCCAGCAGCTTAGGGGCGGGGTCCGGCTCTTACGAGCAGTACTTC,CASSLGAGSGSYEQYF,NA,TRBJ2-7,NA,TRBV7-8
TGTGCCAGCAGCTTAAGGACAGGGAGCTACGAGCAGTACTTC,CASSLRTGSYEQYF,TRBD1,TRBJ2-7,many,TRBV5-6